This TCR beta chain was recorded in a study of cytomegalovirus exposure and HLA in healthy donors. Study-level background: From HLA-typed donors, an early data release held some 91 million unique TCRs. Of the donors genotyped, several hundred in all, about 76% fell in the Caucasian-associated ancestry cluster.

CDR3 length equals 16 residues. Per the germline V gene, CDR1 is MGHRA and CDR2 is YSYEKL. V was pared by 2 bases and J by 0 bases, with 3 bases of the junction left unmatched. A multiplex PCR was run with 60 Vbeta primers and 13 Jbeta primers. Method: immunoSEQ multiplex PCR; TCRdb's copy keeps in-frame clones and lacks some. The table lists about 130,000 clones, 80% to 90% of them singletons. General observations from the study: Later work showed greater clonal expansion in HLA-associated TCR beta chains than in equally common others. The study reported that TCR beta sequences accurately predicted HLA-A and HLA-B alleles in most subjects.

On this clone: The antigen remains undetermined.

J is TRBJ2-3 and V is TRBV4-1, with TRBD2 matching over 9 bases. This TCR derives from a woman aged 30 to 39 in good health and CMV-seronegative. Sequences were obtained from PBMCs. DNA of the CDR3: TGCGCCAGCAGCCAAACTAGCGGGCCCAGCACAGATACGCAGTATTTT. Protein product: CASSQTSGPSTDTQYF.